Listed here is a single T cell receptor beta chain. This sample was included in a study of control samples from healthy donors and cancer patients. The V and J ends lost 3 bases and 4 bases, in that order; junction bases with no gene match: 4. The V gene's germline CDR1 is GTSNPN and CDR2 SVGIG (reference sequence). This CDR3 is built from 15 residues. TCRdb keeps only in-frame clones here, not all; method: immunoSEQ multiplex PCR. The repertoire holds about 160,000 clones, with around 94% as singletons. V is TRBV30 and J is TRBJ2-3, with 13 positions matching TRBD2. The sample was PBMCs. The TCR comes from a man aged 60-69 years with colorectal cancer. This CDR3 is CAWSILAGGPDTQYF. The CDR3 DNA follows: TGTGCCTGGAGCATACTAGCGGGGGGGCCAGATACGCAGTATTTT. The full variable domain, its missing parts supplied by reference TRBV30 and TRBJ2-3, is SQTIHQWPATLVQPVGSPLSLECTVEGTSNPNLYWYRQAAGRGLQLLFYSVGIGQISSEVPQNLSASRPQDRQFILSSKKLLLSDSGFYLCAWSILAGGPDTQYFGPGTRLTVL.